The rows below give T cell receptor beta chains drawn from one sample of a study of blood T cell repertoires in COVID-19. Profiling relied on immunoSEQ multiplex PCR, and the TCRdb table lists in-frame clones only, not all of them. The sample has about 260,000 clones; about 90% are singletons. What was sequenced was peripheral blood. The receptor set was obtained from a woman aged 40 to 49 who had recovered from COVID-19. The CDR3 runs from the conserved cysteine through the conserved F or W. A D gene is named only where the DNA matches it firmly. Clone size appears in some rows only: once, few, many, or a class for an expanded clone.

clone_size: -; d_call: -; v_call: TRBV5-1; j_call: TRBJ2-7; cdr3_aa: CASSPLSTGMSYEQYF; cdr3_nt: TGCGCCAGCAGCCCGCTTTCTACAGGGATGTCCTACGAGCAGTACTTC
clone_size: -; d_call: -; v_call: TRBV24-1; j_call: TRBJ2-3; cdr3_aa: CATSDLGGTDTQYF; cdr3_nt: TGTGCCACCAGTGATTTAGGGGGAACAGATACGCAGTATTTT
clone_size: -; d_call: -; v_call: TRBV7-9; j_call: TRBJ2-1; cdr3_aa: CASSRRDSAYNEQFF; cdr3_nt: TGTGCCAGCAGCCGGAGGGACAGTGCCTACAATGAGCAGTTCTTC
clone_size: -; d_call: -; v_call: TRBV2; j_call: TRBJ1-5; cdr3_aa: CASTRYRTEDQPQHF; cdr3_nt: TGTGCCAGCACAAGGTATAGGACAGAAGATCAGCCCCAGCATTTT
clone_size: once; d_call: TRBD1; v_call: TRBV5-1; j_call: TRBJ1-1; cdr3_aa: CASRNTGGPNTEAFF; cdr3_nt: TGCGCCAGCAGAAACACAGGGGGCCCGAACACTGAAGCTTTCTTT
clone_size: -; d_call: -; v_call: TRBV5-1; j_call: TRBJ1-1; cdr3_aa: CASSAYQGNTEAFF; cdr3_nt: TGCGCCAGCAGCGCGTATCAGGGGAACACTGAAGCTTTCTTT
clone_size: few; d_call: -; v_call: TRBV5-6; j_call: TRBJ1-5; cdr3_aa: CASSTMGNQPQHF; cdr3_nt: TGTGCCAGCAGCACAATGGGCAATCAGCCCCAGCATTTT
clone_size: once; d_call: TRBD1; v_call: TRBV5-1; j_call: TRBJ1-6; cdr3_aa: CASSLGDRNSPLHF; cdr3_nt: TGCGCCAGCAGCTTGGGGGACAGGAATTCACCCCTCCACTTT
clone_size: -; d_call: TRBD1; v_call: TRBV10-3; j_call: TRBJ1-2; cdr3_aa: CAISQGAGDYGYTF; cdr3_nt: TGTGCCATCAGTCAGGGGGCGGGGGACTATGGCTACACCTTC
clone_size: -; d_call: TRBD1; v_call: TRBV2; j_call: TRBJ1-2; cdr3_aa: CASSGTGGNYGYTF; cdr3_nt: TGTGCCAGCAGTGGGACAGGGGGGAACTATGGCTACACCTTC
clone_size: many; d_call: TRBD1; v_call: TRBV29-1; j_call: TRBJ1-1; cdr3_aa: CSVEKDRGVEAFF; cdr3_nt: TGCAGCGTTGAAAAGGACAGGGGAGTTGAAGCTTTCTTT
clone_size: -; d_call: TRBD1; v_call: TRBV7-9; j_call: TRBJ2-3; cdr3_aa: CASSLARQGGLKDTQYF; cdr3_nt: TGTGCCAGCAGCTTAGCGCGACAGGGGGGATTAAAAGATACGCAGTATTTT
clone_size: -; d_call: TRBD1; v_call: TRBV7-2; j_call: TRBJ1-3; cdr3_aa: CASSSQGESGNTIYF; cdr3_nt: TGTGCCAGCAGCAGCCAGGGGGAATCTGGAAACACCATATATTTT
clone_size: few; d_call: -; v_call: TRBV2; j_call: TRBJ1-1; cdr3_aa: CASRGGPEAFF; cdr3_nt: TGTGCCAGCAGGGGAGGGCCTGAAGCTTTCTTT
clone_size: -; d_call: -; v_call: TRBV6-5; j_call: TRBJ2-7; cdr3_aa: CASSPSPYEQYF; cdr3_nt: TGTGCCAGCAGTCCCTCCCCCTACGAGCAGTACTTC
clone_size: -; d_call: -; v_call: TRBV2; j_call: TRBJ2-7; cdr3_aa: CASTPHLTASYEQYF; cdr3_nt: TGTGCCAGCACCCCCCATTTGACAGCTAGCTACGAGCAGTACTTC
clone_size: once; d_call: -; v_call: TRBV7-2; j_call: TRBJ2-2; cdr3_aa: CASSLYDLGHVLTGELFF; cdr3_nt: TGTGCCAGCAGCTTATACGATTTAGGACATGTTCTCACCGGGGAGCTGTTTTTT
clone_size: -; d_call: -; v_call: TRBV7-8; j_call: TRBJ1-1; cdr3_aa: CASSLVGGDTEAFF; cdr3_nt: TGTGCCAGCAGCTTAGTTGGAGGGGACACTGAAGCTTTCTTT
clone_size: -; d_call: -; v_call: TRBV4-3; j_call: TRBJ2-5; cdr3_aa: CASSRGSRGYQETQYF; cdr3_nt: TGCGCCAGCAGCCGAGGGAGCAGGGGATACCAAGAGACCCAGTACTTC
clone_size: few; d_call: TRBD1; v_call: TRBV2; j_call: TRBJ2-7; cdr3_aa: CASSGDRGRIYEQYF; cdr3_nt: TGTGCCAGCAGTGGAGACAGGGGGCGCATCTACGAGCAGTACTTC
clone_size: -; d_call: -; v_call: TRBV19; j_call: TRBJ1-2; cdr3_aa: CASWGRGGESGNYGYTF; cdr3_nt: TGTGCCAGTTGGGGTAGGGGGGGCGAAAGTGGGAATTATGGCTACACCTTC
clone_size: -; d_call: -; v_call: TRBV7-2; j_call: TRBJ2-7; cdr3_aa: CASSGDGGRYEQYF; cdr3_nt: TGTGCCAGCAGCGGAGATGGAGGGAGATACGAGCAGTACTTC
clone_size: -; d_call: -; v_call: TRBV21-1; j_call: TRBJ2-3; cdr3_aa: CASSKGRRGGGTDTQYF; cdr3_nt: TGTGCCAGCAGCAAAGGACGTCGGGGGGGCGGCACAGATACGCAGTATTTT
clone_size: -; d_call: TRBD1; v_call: TRBV5-5; j_call: TRBJ1-6; cdr3_aa: CASSGGQGSSYNSPLHF; cdr3_nt: TGTGCCAGCAGCGGGGGACAGGGGAGCTCCTATAATTCACCCCTCCACTTT
clone_size: -; d_call: -; v_call: TRBV19; j_call: TRBJ2-7; cdr3_aa: CASSISGSRGEQYF; cdr3_nt: TGTGCCAGTAGTATAAGCGGCTCCAGGGGCGAGCAGTACTTC
clone_size: -; d_call: TRBD2; v_call: TRBV5-8; j_call: TRBJ2-3; cdr3_aa: CASSLRSGGTDTQYF; cdr3_nt: TGTGCCAGCAGCTTGCGAAGCGGGGGAACAGATACGCAGTATTTT
clone_size: once; d_call: -; v_call: TRBV5-1; j_call: TRBJ2-5; cdr3_aa: CASSVDMGLSGQYF; cdr3_nt: TGCGCCAGCAGCGTAGACATGGGACTTTCGGGCCAGTACTTC
clone_size: -; d_call: -; v_call: TRBV14; j_call: TRBJ1-2; cdr3_aa: CASSQGAAKYNYGYTF; cdr3_nt: TGTGCCAGCAGCCAAGGGGCAGCCAAATATAACTATGGCTACACCTTC
clone_size: -; d_call: TRBD1; v_call: TRBV18; j_call: TRBJ2-7; cdr3_aa: CASSPLPGQGSGEQYF; cdr3_nt: TGTGCCAGCTCACCCCTCCCGGGACAGGGGAGTGGCGAGCAGTACTTC
clone_size: -; d_call: -; v_call: TRBV4-3; j_call: TRBJ2-7; cdr3_aa: CASSQLMTDTAYEQYF; cdr3_nt: TGCGCCAGCAGCCAACTCATGACGGACACAGCCTACGAGCAGTACTTC
clone_size: -; d_call: -; v_call: TRBV5-1; j_call: TRBJ2-6; cdr3_aa: CASSLADFWASGANVLTF; cdr3_nt: TGCGCCAGCAGCTTGGCCGATTTCTGGGCCTCTGGGGCCAACGTCCTGACTTTC
clone_size: once; d_call: -; v_call: TRBV15; j_call: TRBJ1-1; cdr3_aa: CATSRDQGGVNTEAFF; cdr3_nt: TGTGCCACCAGCAGAGATCAAGGAGGGGTGAACACTGAAGCTTTCTTT
clone_size: -; d_call: TRBD2; v_call: TRBV14; j_call: TRBJ2-1; cdr3_aa: CASSQLAGGPREQFF; cdr3_nt: TGTGCCAGCAGCCAGCTAGCGGGGGGGCCGAGGGAGCAGTTCTTC
clone_size: few; d_call: TRBD2; v_call: TRBV29-1; j_call: TRBJ2-2; cdr3_aa: CSVRLAGGPIAGELFF; cdr3_nt: TGCAGCGTTCGACTAGCGGGGGGGCCTATTGCTGGGGAGCTGTTTTTT
clone_size: few; d_call: -; v_call: TRBV12-5; j_call: TRBJ2-5; cdr3_aa: CASGLVEETQYF; cdr3_nt: TGTGCTAGTGGTTTGGTTGAGGAGACCCAGTACTTC
clone_size: once; d_call: -; v_call: TRBV7-9; j_call: TRBJ1-2; cdr3_aa: CASSLSGTSYGYTF; cdr3_nt: TGTGCCAGCAGCTTAAGCGGGACAAGCTATGGCTACACCTTC
clone_size: -; d_call: TRBD2; v_call: TRBV11-3; j_call: TRBJ2-3; cdr3_aa: CASSLGPPAGGQDTQYF; cdr3_nt: TGTGCCAGCAGCTTAGGACCCCCAGCGGGGGGCCAAGATACGCAGTATTTT
clone_size: -; d_call: -; v_call: TRBV7-9; j_call: TRBJ1-2; cdr3_aa: CASSFEGTYGYTF; cdr3_nt: TGTGCCAGCAGCTTTGAGGGTACCTATGGCTACACCTTC
clone_size: -; d_call: -; v_call: TRBV5-4; j_call: TRBJ2-3; cdr3_aa: CASSLAPRRSTDTQYF; cdr3_nt: TGTGCCAGCAGCTTGGCCCCAAGGAGAAGCACAGATACGCAGTATTTT
clone_size: -; d_call: TRBD1; v_call: TRBV30; j_call: TRBJ1-1; cdr3_aa: CASQGALPGGTEAFF; cdr3_nt: TGTGCCTCACAGGGGGCTCTACCCGGGGGGACTGAAGCTTTCTTT
clone_size: -; d_call: -; v_call: TRBV9; j_call: TRBJ2-7; cdr3_aa: CASSLSTGDEQYF; cdr3_nt: TGTGCCAGCAGCCTCTCGACAGGCGACGAGCAGTACTTC
clone_size: -; d_call: -; v_call: TRBV18; j_call: TRBJ1-4; cdr3_aa: CASSPTATTNEKLFF; cdr3_nt: TGTGCCAGCTCCCCAACCGCGACAACTAATGAAAAACTGTTTTTT
clone_size: -; d_call: TRBD1; v_call: TRBV24-1; j_call: TRBJ1-1; cdr3_aa: CATSDNPGQGPSTEAFF; cdr3_nt: TGTGCCACCAGTGACAACCCGGGACAGGGGCCGAGCACTGAAGCTTTCTTT
clone_size: once; d_call: TRBD2; v_call: TRBV6-1; j_call: TRBJ2-1; cdr3_aa: CASSETLGLAGDEQFF; cdr3_nt: TGTGCCAGCAGTGAAACTTTAGGACTAGCGGGTGATGAGCAGTTCTTC
clone_size: few; d_call: -; v_call: TRBV27; j_call: TRBJ1-6; cdr3_aa: CASSFIRDSPLHF; cdr3_nt: TGTGCCAGCAGTTTCATACGAGATTCACCCCTCCACTTT
clone_size: -; d_call: TRBD1; v_call: TRBV5-1; j_call: TRBJ2-5; cdr3_aa: CASSPQTGFVYSPYF; cdr3_nt: TGCGCCAGCAGCCCCCAGACAGGGTTTGTCTATTCTCCGTACTTC